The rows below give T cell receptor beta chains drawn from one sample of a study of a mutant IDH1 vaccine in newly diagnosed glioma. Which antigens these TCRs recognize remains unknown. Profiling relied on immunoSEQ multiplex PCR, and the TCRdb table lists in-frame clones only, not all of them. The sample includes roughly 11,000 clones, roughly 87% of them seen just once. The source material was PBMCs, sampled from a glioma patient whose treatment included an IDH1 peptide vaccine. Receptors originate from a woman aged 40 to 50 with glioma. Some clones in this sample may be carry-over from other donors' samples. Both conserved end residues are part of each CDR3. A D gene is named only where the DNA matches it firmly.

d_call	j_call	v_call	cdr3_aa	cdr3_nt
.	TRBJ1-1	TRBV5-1	CASSLGEGFKNTEAFF	TGCGCCAGCAGCTTGGGGGAGGGATTTAAAAACACTGAAGCTTTCTTT